The entry below gives a single T cell receptor (beta chain) sequence along with its context. The data were obtained in a study of CD8 T cells in ankylosing spondylitis. CDR3 length equals 15 residues. Trimming removed 3 bases from V and 7 bases from J, with 19 bases in between. The germline V gene has CDR1 SGHTA and CDR2 FQGNSA. TCRdb processed the 5' RACE reads anew with MiXCR; each CDR3 protein has one entry. Counted here are around 210,000 distinct CDR3 sequences, roughly 8.2% occurring once; the ten biggest clones make up roughly 5%. The clonotype was recovered from a female donor with ankylosing spondylitis or in good health (not recorded which). What was sequenced was blood, either unsorted or a sorted T cell fraction (not recorded which). The genes are TRBV7-2 and TRBJ2-7; the D gene could be TRBD1 or TRBD2 (6 bases each). The CDR3: CASSFPPGGGGEQYF. The CDR3 DNA reads as TGTGCCAGCAGCTTCCCCCCTGGCGGAGGGGGGGAGCAGTACTTC.